These 7 T cell receptor beta chains were all obtained from the same sample, sequenced in a study of blood T cell repertoires in COVID-19. The method was immunoSEQ multiplex PCR; TCRdb's version includes in-frame clones alone and lacks a portion of them. The sample holds fewer than 200,000 clones, about four fifths seen once. Sequenced sample: peripheral blood. Receptors were obtained from a man aged 70 or older with active or convalescent COVID-19.

J is TRBJ2-3 and V is TRBV9, with 12 bases matching TRBD2. This CDR3 comprises 17 residues. CDR1 is SGDLS, CDR2 YYNGEE, per germline. With 0 bases clipped from V and 1 base from J, the junction kept 3 bases outside the gene matches. CDR3 sequence (DNA): TGTGCCAGCAGCGTAGAACTAGCGGGGGGAGGCACAGATACGCAGTATTTT. Residues: CASSVELAGGGTDTQYF.

This sequence joins TRBV6-6 and TRBJ1-1; D perhaps matches TRBD1 (5 bases). This CDR3 has 14 residues. V was pared by 2 bases and J by 1 base, with 8 bases between. Germline loops: CDR1 MNHNY, CDR2 SVGAGI (reference sequence). The CDR3 region has the DNA TGTGCCAGCAGTTACCTACAGGCGAACACTGAAGCTTTCTTT. Translated, it gives CASSYLQANTEAFF.

The rearrangement uses TRBV2 and TRBJ2-1; 14 nucleotides align to TRBD2. Germline CDR1 SNHLY, CDR2 FYNNEI. The CDR3 runs 18 residues. V shed 6 bases and J 3 bases; nucleotides not matched to a gene: 10. The CDR3 DNA reads TGTGCCAGCAGCGAAACGGGACTAGCGGGAGAGGGCTACAATGAGCAGTTCTTC. This gives the protein CASSETGLAGEGYNEQFF.

The rearrangement links TRBV9 to TRBJ2-1; a weak D match, TRBD2 (7 bases). The V gene lost 4 bases and the J gene lost 5 bases, with 19 bases spanning the gap. The CDR3 loop spans 16 amino acids. Germline V lookup: CDR1 SGDLS, CDR2 YYNGEE. The CDR3 region has the DNA TGTGCCAGCAGCCCCCAGGGAGGGGACAACGACAATGAGCAGTTCTTC. Amino acid sequence: CASSPQGGDNDNEQFF. The full variable domain, in which reference TRBV9 and TRBJ2-1 provide the parts outside the CDR3, is DSGVTQTPKHLITATGQRVTLRCSPRSGDLSVYWYQQSLDQGLQFLIQYYNGEERAKGNILERFSAQQFPDLHSELNLSSLELGDSALYFCASSPQGGDNDNEQFFGPGTRLTVL.

V and J are TRBV18 and TRBJ2-6; 9 nucleotides match TRBD1. This CDR3 comprises 18 residues. J lost 1 base, V lost 0 bases, and 4 bases had no gene match. Germline lookup yields CDR1 KGHSH and CDR2 LQKENI. The CDR3 DNA follows: TGTGCCAGCTCACCACCGGGACAGGGTCCATCTGGGGCCAACGTCCTGACTTTC. This codes for CASSPPGQGPSGANVLTF.

V usage is TRBV18 and J usage is TRBJ1-5, with a possible D match to TRBD1 (6 bases). This CDR3 is 16 amino acids long. V lost 6 bases, J lost 0 bases, and 15 bases lay in between. The germline V gene encodes CDR1 KGHSH and CDR2 LQKENI. The CDR3 loop reads CASSPKGGDSNQPQHF. The CDR3, as DNA: TGTGCCAGCTCGCCAAAAGGGGGAGATAGCAATCAGCCCCAGCATTTT.

This chain joins TRBV7-2 and TRBJ2-4, with D perhaps matching TRBD2 (6 bases). V lost 1 base to trimming and J lost 3 bases, with 13 bases between them. Germline V gene sequence: CDR1 SGHTA, CDR2 FQGNSA. The CDR3 contains 16 residues. CDR3 coding DNA: TGTGCCAGCAGCTTAGTGACGGGGGAGGACAAAAACATTCAGTACTTC. Translation: CASSLVTGEDKNIQYF.